Each of the 7 T cell receptor beta chains below was sequenced from the same sample in a study of PD-L1 blockade in urothelial cancer. Libraries were prepared by immunoSEQ multiplex PCR; TCRdb keeps only in-frame clonotypes and omits some of them. This table holds some 77,000 clones, approximately 86% found once. This specimen consisted of PBMCs, obtained around atezolizumab (anti-PD-L1) treatment. These receptors originate from a woman between 65 and 79 years old with urothelial cancer.

The V call is TRBV5-6, the J call TRBJ1-4; D may be TRBD1 (5 bases). V lost 4 bases and J 8 bases, leaving 27 bases between the germline ends. The germline gives CDR1 SGHDT, CDR2 YYEEEE. This CDR3 spans 18 amino acids. The CDR3 nucleotides are TGTGCCAGCAGCGAGAGCAGACGAGTCTCCGGGGGGTGGGAAAAACTGTTTTTT. Translated: CASSESRRVSGGWEKLFF.

V usage is TRBV2 and J usage is TRBJ2-3, with D unclear. CDR3 length: 12 amino acids. CDR1 is SNHLY and CDR2 is FYNNEI in the germline V gene. V dropped 6 bases and J dropped 4 bases, with 8 bases sitting between them. The CDR3 nucleotides read TGTGCCAGCAGGCGAGAATCAGATACGCAGTATTTT. Translating gives CASRRESDTQYF. Using reference TRBV2 and TRBJ2-3 for the parts outside the CDR3, the full variable domain is EPEVTQTPSHQVTQMGQEVILRCVPISNHLYFYWYRQILGQKVEFLVSFYNNEISEKSEIFDDQFSVERPDGSNFTLKIRSTKLEDSAMYFCASRRESDTQYFGPGTRLTVL.

This chain connects TRBV11-2 to TRBJ2-1; possibly TRBD2 for D (6 bases). V shed 1 base and J shed 0 bases, with 7 bases lying between them. The CDR3 loop spans 15 amino acids. CDR1 and CDR2 from the germline V gene are SGHAT and FQNNGV. The CDR3 here is CASSLGGVSYNEQFF. The DNA of the CDR3 is TGTGCCAGCAGCTTAGGCGGGGTCTCCTACAATGAGCAGTTCTTC. Looking up the rest from reference TRBV11-2 and TRBJ2-1 gives the full variable domain: EAGVAQSPRYKIIEKRQSVAFWCNPISGHATLYWYQQILGQGPKLLIQFQNNGVVDDSQLPKDRFSAERLKGVDSTLKIQPAKLEDSAVYLCASSLGGVSYNEQFFGPGTRLTVL.

This clone was detected ten times or more. CDR3 sequence reads: CASSLSPTGDEQYF. The CDR3 DNA is TGTGCCAGCAGCTTATCACCGACAGGGGACGAGCAGTACTTC. The chain couples TRBV7-6 to TRBJ2-7; 8 nucleotides match TRBD1. Germline loops: CDR1 SGHVS, CDR2 FNYEAQ. V shed 2 bases, J shed 5 bases, and the junction held 5 bases outside the gene matches. The CDR3 is made up of 14 amino acids.

The chain uses TRBV6-6 and TRBJ1-2; 9 bases are shared with TRBD1. This CDR3 region has 12 residues. The junction had 4 bases not matched to a gene; V was cut back by 2 bases and J by 12 bases. CDR1 is MNHNY and CDR2 is SVGAGI in the germline V gene (reference sequence). CDR3 protein: CASSYGTGPNTF. CDR3 DNA: TGTGCCAGCAGTTACGGGACAGGGCCCAACACCTTC.

This chain uses TRBV9 with TRBJ1-2; 8 nucleotides match TRBD1. The trim removed 3 bases at V and 6 bases at J, leaving 4 bases unmatched. Per the germline V gene, CDR1 is SGDLS and CDR2 is YYNGEE. The CDR3 has 13 amino acids. Here the CDR3 reads CASSGTGRDGYTF. Here the CDR3 DNA reads TGTGCCAGCAGCGGGACAGGGAGGGATGGCTACACCTTC.

The rearrangement links TRBV5-6 to TRBJ1-2; 8 positions match TRBD1. Germline CDR1 SGHDT, CDR2 YYEEEE. The CDR3 totals 13 residues. V gave up 3 bases and J gave up 14 bases; unmatched junction bases: 12. This chain's CDR3 is CASSSTVRGLSTF. CDR3 in DNA: TGTGCCAGCAGCTCAACGGTCAGGGGGCTAAGTACCTTC.